The 6 T cell receptor beta chains presented below share a single source sample, sequenced in a study of immune evolution from preneoplasia to lung adenocarcinoma. TCRdb keeps only in-frame clones here, not all; method: immunoSEQ multiplex PCR. The sample lists around 3,500 clones; 76% were seen once. Sequenced sample: FFPE lung adenocarcinoma in situ tissue. These receptors were collected from a person aged 55-85 years with lung adenocarcinoma.

In DNA, the CDR3 is TGTGCCAGCAGGCTTACCCAGGGGAGCCACGAGCAGTACTTC. Protein product: CASRLTQGSHEQYF. V usage is TRBV28 and J usage is TRBJ2-7; TRBD1 is a possible D gene (6 bases). This CDR3 contains 14 residues. The germline CDR1 and CDR2 sequences are MDHEN and SYDVKM. The V gene lost 6 bases and the J gene lost 5 bases, with 17 bases spanning the gap.

V is TRBV4-3 and J is TRBJ1-1; 8 bases map to TRBD1. The CDR3 runs to 16 residues. Per the germline V gene, CDR1 is LGHNA and CDR2 is YSLEER. J gave up 4 bases and V 4 bases, and 11 bases lay outside the gene matches. The CDR3 reads CASSPLQGDRGTEAFF. In DNA form, the CDR3 reads TGCGCCAGCAGCCCCTTACAGGGGGACCGGGGCACTGAAGCTTTCTTT.

The rearrangement links TRBV19 to TRBJ2-5; TRBD1 aligns across 10 bases. In germline, CDR1 is LNHDA, CDR2 SQIVND (reference sequence). The CDR3 sequence is 14 residues long. V shed 5 bases and J 5 bases; nucleotides not matched to a gene: 5. The CDR3 loop is CASSSGQGTETQYF. CDR3 bases: TGTGCCAGTAGTTCGGGACAGGGGACGGAGACCCAGTACTTC.

The chain is built from TRBV5-1 and TRBJ1-5, with 7 nucleotides matching TRBD1. The CDR3 is made up of 15 amino acids. The junction had 5 bases not matched to a gene; V was cut back by 4 bases and J by 1 base. The V gene's germline CDR1 is SGHRS and CDR2 YFSETQ. The chain's CDR3 is CASSEQGTSNQPQHF. The CDR3, as DNA: TGCGCCAGCAGCGAACAGGGGACCAGCAATCAGCCCCAGCATTTT.

This clone has just one count. The rearrangement links TRBV19 to TRBJ2-3; 9 positions match TRBD2. This CDR3 comprises 15 residues. The germline gives CDR1 LNHDA, CDR2 SQIVND (reference sequence). Losses at the gene ends were 4 bases for V and 5 bases for J; bases not matched to a gene: 7. CDR3 nucleotides: TGTGCCAGTAGTACGGTAGCGGGGGAGGGAGATACGCAGTATTTT. Protein product: CASSTVAGEGDTQYF.

The chain is built from TRBV27 and TRBJ2-3; no definite D call. V lost 4 bases and J lost 2, with 7 bases in between. The CDR3 totals 13 residues. Germline V gives CDR1 MNHEY, CDR2 SMNVEV (reference sequence). CDR3 coding DNA: TGTGCCAGCAGTTCTCAAATCACAGATACGCAGTATTTT. Translated: CASSSQITDTQYF.